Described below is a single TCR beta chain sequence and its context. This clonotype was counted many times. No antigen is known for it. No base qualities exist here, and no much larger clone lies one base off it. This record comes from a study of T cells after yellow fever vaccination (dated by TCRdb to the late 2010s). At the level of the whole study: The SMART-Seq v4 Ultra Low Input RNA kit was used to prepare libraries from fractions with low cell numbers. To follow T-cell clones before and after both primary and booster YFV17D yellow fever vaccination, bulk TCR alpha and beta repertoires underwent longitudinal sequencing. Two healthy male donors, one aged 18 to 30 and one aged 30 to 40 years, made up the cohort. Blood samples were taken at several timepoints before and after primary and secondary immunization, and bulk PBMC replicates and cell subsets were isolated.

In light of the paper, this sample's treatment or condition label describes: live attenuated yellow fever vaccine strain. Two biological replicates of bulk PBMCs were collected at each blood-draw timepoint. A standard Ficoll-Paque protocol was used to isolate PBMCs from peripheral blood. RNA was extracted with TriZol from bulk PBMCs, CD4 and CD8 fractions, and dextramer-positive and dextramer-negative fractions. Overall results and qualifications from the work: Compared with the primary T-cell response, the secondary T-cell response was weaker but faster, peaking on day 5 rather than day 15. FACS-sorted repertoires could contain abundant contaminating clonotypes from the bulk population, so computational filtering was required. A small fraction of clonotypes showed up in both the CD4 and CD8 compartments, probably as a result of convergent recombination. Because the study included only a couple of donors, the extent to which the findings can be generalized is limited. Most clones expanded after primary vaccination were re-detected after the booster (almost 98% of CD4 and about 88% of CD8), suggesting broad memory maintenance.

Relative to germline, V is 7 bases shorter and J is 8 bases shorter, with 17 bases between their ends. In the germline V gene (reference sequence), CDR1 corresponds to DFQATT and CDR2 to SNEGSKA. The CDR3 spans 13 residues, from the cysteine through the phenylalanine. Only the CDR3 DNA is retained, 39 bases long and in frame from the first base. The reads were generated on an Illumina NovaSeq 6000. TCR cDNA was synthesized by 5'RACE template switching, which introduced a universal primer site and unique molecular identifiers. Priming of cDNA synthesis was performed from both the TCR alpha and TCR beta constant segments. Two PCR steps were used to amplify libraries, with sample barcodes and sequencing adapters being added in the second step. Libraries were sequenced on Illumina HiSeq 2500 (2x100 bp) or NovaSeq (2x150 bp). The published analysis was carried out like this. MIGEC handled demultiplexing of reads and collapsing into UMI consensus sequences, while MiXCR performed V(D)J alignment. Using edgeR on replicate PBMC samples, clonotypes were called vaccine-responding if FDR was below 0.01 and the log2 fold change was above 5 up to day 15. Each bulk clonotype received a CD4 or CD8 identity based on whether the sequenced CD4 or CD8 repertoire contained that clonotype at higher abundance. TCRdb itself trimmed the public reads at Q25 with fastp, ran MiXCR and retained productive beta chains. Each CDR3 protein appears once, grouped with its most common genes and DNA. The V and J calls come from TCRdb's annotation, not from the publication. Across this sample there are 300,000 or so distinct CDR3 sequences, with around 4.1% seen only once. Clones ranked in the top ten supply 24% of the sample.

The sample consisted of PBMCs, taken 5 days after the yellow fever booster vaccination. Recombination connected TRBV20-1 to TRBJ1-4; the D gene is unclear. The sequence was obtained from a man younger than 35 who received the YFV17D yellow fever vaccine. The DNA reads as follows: TGCAGTGTTACCGGGCCCGGCAGGGAAAAACTGTTTTTT. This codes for CSVTGPGREKLFF.